This T cell receptor (beta chain) was identified during a study of shared clonotypes between healthy human individuals. General study findings and limits: The study generally estimated greater richness for naive than memory subsets. All-four-donor shared clonotypes had higher generation probabilities than non-shared clonotypes did. Shared across a few donors were around 5% of the naive CD4 clonotypes. Limitation of the genetic and exposure-history diversity represented came from the few donors.

Germline CDR1 and CDR2: LGHNA and YSLEER. V was clipped by 4 bases and J by 3 bases, with 21 bases between them. This CDR3 has 17 residues. This table comes from immunoSEQ multiplex PCR, and its TCRdb copy is limited to in-frame clones, with some not included. The sample has approximately 2.5 million clones, approximately 94% seen once; the top ten hold 0.36%. To note about this clone: Its target is unknown.

Sequenced sample: naive CD4+ T cells from PBMCs. The subset: CD45RA+ positively selected. The sequence came from a man between 18 and 35 years old in good health. Some clones in this sample may be carry-over from other donors' samples. The rearrangement joins TRBV4-3 to TRBJ1-1, with TRBD1 as a possible D gene (6 bases). In nucleotides, the CDR3 is TGCGCCAGCAGCCGCGGGGCCAGGGGACGGGGGGACACTGAAGCTTTCTTT. It encodes CASSRGARGRGDTEAFF.